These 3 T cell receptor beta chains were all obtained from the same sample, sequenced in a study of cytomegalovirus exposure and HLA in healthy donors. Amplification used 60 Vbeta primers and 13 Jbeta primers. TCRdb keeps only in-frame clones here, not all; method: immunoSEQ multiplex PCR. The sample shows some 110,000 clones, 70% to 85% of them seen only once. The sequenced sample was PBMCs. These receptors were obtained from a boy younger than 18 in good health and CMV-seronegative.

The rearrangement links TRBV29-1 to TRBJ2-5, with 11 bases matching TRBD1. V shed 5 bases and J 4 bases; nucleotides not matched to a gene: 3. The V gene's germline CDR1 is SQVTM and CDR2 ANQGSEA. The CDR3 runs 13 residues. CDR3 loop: CSVMGTGGETQYF. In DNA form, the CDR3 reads TGCAGCGTTATGGGGACAGGGGGAGAGACCCAGTACTTC.

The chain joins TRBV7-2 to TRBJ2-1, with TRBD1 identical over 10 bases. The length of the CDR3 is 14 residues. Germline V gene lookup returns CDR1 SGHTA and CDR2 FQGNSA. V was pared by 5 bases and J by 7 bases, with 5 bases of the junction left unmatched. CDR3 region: CASSPRDRGNEQFF. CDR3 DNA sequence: TGTGCCAGCAGCCCCCGGGACAGGGGAAATGAGCAGTTCTTC.

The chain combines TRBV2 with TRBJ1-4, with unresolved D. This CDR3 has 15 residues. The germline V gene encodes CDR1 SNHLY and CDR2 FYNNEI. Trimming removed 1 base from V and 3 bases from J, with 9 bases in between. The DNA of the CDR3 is TGTGCCAGCAGTGAAGTCGCGTTCTCTAATGAAAAACTGTTTTTT. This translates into CASSEVAFSNEKLFF.